The clone carrying this T cell receptor (beta chain) was observed a few times. No antigen is known for it. This sample was taken from a study of blood T cells in healthy people across ages. Broader study findings: Samples with more naive T cells showed higher observed beta diversity. There were more naive CD4+ cells and higher diversity in long-lived donors than in aged donors.

Germline V lookup: CDR1 LNHNV, CDR2 YYDKDF (reference sequence). There are 14 residues in the CDR3. Through a sample-barcoded 5' primer and a J-beta primer mix, a second PCR was run for roughly 7 to 11 cycles. TCRdb reprocessed the 5' RACE reads with MiXCR, giving one entry per CDR3 protein. The data hold approximately 730,000 distinct CDR3 sequences, with around 46% observed a single time. Ten milliliters of peripheral blood were drawn from each donor. RNA extraction gave at least 5.5 micrograms of total RNA per sample. What was sequenced was blood. The V and J genes are TRBV15 and TRBJ2-5; D is undetermined. The J call may be incorrect, as the DNA end agrees better with TRBJ2-7. This receptor was obtained from a woman aged 60 to 75 in good health. The CDR3 spells CATSRGIGFSEQYF. In DNA, the CDR3 is TGTGCCACCAGCAGAGGTATAGGGTTTTCCGAGCAGTACTTC.